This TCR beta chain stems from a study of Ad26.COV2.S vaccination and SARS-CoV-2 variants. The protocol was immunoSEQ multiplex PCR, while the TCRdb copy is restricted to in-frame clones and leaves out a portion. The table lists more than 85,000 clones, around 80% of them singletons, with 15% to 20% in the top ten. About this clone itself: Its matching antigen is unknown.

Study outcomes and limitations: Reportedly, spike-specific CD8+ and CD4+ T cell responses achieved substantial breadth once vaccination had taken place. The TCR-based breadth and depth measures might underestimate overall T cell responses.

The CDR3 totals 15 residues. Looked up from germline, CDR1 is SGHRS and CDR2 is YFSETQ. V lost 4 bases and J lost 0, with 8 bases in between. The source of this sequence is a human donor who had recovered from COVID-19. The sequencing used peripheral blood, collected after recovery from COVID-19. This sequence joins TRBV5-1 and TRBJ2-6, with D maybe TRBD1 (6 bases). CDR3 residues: CASSDRPSGANVLTF. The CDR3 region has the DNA TGCGCCAGCAGCGACAGGCCCTCTGGGGCCAACGTCCTGACTTTC.